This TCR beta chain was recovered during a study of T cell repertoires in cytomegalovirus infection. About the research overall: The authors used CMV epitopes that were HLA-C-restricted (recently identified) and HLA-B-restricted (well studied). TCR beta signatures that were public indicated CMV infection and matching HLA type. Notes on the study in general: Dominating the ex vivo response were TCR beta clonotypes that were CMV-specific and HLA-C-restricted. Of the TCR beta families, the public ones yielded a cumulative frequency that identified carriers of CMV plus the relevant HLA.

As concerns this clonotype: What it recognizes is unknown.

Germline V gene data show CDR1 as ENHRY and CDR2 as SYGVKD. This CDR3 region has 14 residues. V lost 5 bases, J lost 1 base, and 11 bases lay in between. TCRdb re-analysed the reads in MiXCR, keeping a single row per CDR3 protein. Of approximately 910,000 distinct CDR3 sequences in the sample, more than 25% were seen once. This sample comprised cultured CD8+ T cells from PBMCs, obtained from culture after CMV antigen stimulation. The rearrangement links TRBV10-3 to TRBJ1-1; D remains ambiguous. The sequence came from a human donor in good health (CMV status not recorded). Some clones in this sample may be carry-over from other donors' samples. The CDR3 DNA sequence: TGTGCCATCAGTCCTCCTGATGGGAACACTGAAGCTTTCTTT. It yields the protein CAISPPDGNTEAFF.